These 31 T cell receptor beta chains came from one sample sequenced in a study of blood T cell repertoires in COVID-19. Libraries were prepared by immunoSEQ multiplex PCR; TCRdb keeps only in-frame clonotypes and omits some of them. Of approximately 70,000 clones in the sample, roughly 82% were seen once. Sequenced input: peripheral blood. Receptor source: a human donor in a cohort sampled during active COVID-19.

CDR3 nucleotides: TGTGCCAGCAGCGCCCGGGACAGATACACTGAAGCTTTCTTT. Its translation: CASSARDRYTEAFF. The J gene is TRBJ1-1, the V gene TRBV2; 7 nucleotides line up with TRBD1. Germline CDR1 reads SNHLY; CDR2 reads FYNNEI. This CDR3 comprises 14 residues. The V gene end was trimmed by 6 bases and the J gene end by 3 bases; junction bases not matched to a gene: 7.

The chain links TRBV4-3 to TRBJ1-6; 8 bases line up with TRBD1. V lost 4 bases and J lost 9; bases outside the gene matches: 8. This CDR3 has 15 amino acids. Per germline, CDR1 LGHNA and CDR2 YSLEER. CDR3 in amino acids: CASSRGRTGSSPLHF. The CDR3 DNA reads TGCGCCAGCAGCCGCGGCCGGACAGGGTCTTCACCCCTCCACTTT.

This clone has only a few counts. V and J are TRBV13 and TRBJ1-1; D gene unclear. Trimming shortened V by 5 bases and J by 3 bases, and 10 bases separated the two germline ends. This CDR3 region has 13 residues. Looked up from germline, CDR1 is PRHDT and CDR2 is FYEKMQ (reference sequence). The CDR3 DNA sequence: TGTGCCAGCAGCCTATCCAGGCACACTGAAGCTTTCTTT. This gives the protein CASSLSRHTEAFF.

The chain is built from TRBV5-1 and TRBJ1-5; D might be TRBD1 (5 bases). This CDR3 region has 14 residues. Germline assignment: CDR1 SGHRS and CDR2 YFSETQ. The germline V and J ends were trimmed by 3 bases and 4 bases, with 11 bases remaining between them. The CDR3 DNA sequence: TGCGCCAGCAGCTACGACAGAGATAATCAGCCCCAGCATTTT. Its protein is CASSYDRDNQPQHF.

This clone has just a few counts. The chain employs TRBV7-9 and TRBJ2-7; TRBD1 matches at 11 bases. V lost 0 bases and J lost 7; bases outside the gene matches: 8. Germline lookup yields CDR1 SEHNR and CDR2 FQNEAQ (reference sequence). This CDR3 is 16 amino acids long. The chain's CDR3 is CASSLALGQGAREQYF. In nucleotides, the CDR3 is TGTGCCAGCAGCTTAGCTCTAGGACAGGGGGCTCGTGAGCAGTACTTC.

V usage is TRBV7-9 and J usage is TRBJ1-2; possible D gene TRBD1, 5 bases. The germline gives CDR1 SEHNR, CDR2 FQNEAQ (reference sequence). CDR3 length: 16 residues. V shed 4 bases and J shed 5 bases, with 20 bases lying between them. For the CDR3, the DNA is TGTGCCAGCAGCTCCATCCTCAGGGACGGACTATATGGCTACACCTTC. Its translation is CASSSILRDGLYGYTF.

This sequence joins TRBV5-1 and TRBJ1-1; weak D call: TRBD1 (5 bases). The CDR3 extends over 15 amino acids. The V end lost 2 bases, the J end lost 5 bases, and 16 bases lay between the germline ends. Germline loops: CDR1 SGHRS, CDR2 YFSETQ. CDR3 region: CASSLNQGSGTEAFF. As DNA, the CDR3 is TGCGCCAGCAGCTTAAATCAGGGTTCGGGTACTGAAGCTTTCTTT.

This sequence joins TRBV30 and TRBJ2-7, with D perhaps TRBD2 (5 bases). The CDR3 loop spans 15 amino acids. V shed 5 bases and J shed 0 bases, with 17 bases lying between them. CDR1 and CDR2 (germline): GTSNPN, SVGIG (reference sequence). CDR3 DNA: TGTGCCTGGGCCCTCCCCGGGGAAAACTCCTACGAGCAGTACTTC. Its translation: CAWALPGENSYEQYF.

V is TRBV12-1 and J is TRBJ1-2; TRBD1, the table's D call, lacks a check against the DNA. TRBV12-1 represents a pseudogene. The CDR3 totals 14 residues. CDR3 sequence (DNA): TGTGCCAGCAGCTTTGCTTGGGACATCTATGGCTACACCTTC. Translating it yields CASSFAWDIYGYTF.

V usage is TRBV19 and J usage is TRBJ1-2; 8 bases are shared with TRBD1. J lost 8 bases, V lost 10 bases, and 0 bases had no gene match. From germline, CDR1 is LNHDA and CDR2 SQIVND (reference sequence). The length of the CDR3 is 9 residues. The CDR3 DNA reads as TGTGCCACAGGGGGCGGCTACACCTTC. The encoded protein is CATGGGYTF.

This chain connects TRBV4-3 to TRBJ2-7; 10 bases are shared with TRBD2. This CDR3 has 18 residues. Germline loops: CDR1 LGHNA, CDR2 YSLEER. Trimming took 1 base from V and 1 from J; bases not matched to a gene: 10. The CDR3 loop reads CASSQGVSGGRISYEQYF. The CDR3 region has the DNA TGCGCCAGCAGCCAAGGGGTTAGCGGGGGGCGGATTTCCTACGAGCAGTACTTC.

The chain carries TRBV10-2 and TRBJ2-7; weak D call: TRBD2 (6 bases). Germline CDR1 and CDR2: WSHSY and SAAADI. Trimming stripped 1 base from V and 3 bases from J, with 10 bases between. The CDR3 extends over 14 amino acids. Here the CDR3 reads CASSEWTNYYEQYF. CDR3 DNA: TGCGCCAGCAGTGAGTGGACTAACTACTACGAGCAGTACTTC.

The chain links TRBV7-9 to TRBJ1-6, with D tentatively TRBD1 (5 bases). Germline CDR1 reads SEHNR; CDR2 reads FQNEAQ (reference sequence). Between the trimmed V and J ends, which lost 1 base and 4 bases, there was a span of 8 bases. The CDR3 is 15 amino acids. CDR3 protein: CASSLGRTYNSPLHF. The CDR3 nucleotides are TGTGCCAGCAGCTTAGGCCGGACATATAATTCACCCCTCCACTTT. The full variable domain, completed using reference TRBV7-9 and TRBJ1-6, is DTGVSQNPRHKITKRGQNVTFRCDPISEHNRLYWYRQTLGQGPEFLTYFQNEAQLEKSRLLSDRFSAERPKGSFSTLEIQRTEQGDSAMYLCASSLGRTYNSPLHFGNGTRLTVT.

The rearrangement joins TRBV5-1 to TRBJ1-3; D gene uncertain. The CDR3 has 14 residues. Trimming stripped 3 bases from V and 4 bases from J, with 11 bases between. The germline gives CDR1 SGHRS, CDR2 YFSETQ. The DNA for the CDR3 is TGCGCCAGCAGCTCGCCAGATCCCGGAAACACCATATATTTT. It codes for CASSSPDPGNTIYF. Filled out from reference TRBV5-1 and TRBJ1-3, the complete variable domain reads KAGVTQTPRYLIKTRGQQVTLSCSPISGHRSVSWYQQTPGQGLQFLFEYFSETQRNKGNFPGRFSGRQFSNSRSEMNVSTLELGDSALYLCASSSPDPGNTIYFGEGSWLTVV.

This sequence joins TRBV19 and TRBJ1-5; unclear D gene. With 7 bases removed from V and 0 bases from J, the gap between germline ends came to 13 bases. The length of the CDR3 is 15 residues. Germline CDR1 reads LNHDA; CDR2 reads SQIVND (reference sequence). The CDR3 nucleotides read TGTGCCAGTACCAATCCCCAGTTTAGCAATCAGCCCCAGCATTTT. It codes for CASTNPQFSNQPQHF.

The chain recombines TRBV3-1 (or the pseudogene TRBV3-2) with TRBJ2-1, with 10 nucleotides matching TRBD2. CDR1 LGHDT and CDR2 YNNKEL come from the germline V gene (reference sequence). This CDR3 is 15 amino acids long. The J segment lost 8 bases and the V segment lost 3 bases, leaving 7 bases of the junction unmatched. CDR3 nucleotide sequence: TGTGCCAGCAGCCAGGAGCGGGGGGGCTTGGATGAGCAGTTCTTC. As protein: CASSQERGGLDEQFF.

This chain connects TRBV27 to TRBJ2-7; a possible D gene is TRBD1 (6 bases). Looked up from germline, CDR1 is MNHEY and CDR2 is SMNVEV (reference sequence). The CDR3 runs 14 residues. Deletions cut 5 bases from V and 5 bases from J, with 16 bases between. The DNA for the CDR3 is TGTGCCAGCAGTACCGGCACAGGGCTCCACGAGCAGTACTTC. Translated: CASSTGTGLHEQYF.

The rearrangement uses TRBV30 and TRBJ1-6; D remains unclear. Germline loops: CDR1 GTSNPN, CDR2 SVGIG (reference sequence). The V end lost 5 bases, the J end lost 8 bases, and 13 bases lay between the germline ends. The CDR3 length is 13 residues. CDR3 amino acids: CAWAGGRDSPLHF. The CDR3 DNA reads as TGTGCCTGGGCCGGCGGCCGGGATTCACCCCTCCACTTT. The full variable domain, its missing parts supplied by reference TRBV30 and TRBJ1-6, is SQTIHQWPATLVQPVGSPLSLECTVEGTSNPNLYWYRQAAGRGLQLLFYSVGIGQISSEVPQNLSASRPQDRQFILSSKKLLLSDSGFYLCAWAGGRDSPLHFGNGTRLTVT.

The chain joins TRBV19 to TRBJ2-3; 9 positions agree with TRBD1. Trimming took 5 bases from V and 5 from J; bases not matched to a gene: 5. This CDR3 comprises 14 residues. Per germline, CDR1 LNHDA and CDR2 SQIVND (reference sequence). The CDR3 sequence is CASSGGQGGDTQYF. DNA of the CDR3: TGTGCCAGTAGTGGGGGACAGGGAGGAGATACGCAGTATTTT.

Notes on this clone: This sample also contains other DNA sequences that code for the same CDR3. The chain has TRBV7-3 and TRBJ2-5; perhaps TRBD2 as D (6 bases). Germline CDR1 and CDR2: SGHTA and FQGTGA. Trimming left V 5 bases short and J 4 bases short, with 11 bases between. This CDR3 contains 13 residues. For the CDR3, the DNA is TGTGCCAGCAGCCTCACCGGGGGAGAGACCCAGTACTTC. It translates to CASSLTGGETQYF.

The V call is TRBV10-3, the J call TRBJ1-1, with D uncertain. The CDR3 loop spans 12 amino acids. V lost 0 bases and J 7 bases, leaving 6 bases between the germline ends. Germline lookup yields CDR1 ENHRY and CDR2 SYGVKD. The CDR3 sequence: CAISESRVEAFF. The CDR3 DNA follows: TGTGCCATCAGTGAGTCACGGGTTGAAGCTTTCTTT.

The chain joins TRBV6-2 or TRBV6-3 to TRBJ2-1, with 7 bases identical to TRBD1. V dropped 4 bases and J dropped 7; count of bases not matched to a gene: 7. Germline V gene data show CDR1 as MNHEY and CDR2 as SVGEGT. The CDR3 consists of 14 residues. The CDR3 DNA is TGTGCCAGCAGTTTAGGGGACAGAGGAAATGAGCAGTTCTTC. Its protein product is CASSLGDRGNEQFF.

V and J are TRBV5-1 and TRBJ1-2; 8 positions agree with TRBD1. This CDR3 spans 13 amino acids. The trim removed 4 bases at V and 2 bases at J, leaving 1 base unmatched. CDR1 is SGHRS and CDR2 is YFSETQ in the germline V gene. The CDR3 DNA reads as TGCGCCAGCAGCCGGGACAGGAACTATGGCTACACCTTC. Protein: CASSRDRNYGYTF.

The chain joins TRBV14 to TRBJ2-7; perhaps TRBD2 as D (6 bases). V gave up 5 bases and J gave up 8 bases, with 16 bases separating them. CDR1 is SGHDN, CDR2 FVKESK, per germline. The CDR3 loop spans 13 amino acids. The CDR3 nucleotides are TGTGCCAGCAGCAGAGCGGGTTACGACCAGCAGTACTTC. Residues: CASSRAGYDQQYF.

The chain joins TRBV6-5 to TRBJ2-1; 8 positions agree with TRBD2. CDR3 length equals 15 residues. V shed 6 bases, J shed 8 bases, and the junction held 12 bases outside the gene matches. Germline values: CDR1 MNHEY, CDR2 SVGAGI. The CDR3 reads CASRAPGLESDEQFF. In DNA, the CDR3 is TGTGCCAGCAGAGCTCCGGGACTAGAATCCGATGAGCAGTTCTTC.

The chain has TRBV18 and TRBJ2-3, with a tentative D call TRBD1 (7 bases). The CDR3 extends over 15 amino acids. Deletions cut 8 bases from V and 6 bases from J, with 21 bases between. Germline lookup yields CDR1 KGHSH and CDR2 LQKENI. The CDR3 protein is CASLLPGGTGDTQYF. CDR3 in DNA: TGTGCCAGCCTGCTCCCAGGGGGGACGGGGGATACGCAGTATTTT.

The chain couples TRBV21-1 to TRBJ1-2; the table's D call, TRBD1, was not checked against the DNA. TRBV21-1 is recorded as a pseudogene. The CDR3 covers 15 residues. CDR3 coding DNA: TGTGCCAGCAGCCCCCAGGGGTTTTTGGGATATGGCTACACCTTC. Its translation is CASSPQGFLGYGYTF.

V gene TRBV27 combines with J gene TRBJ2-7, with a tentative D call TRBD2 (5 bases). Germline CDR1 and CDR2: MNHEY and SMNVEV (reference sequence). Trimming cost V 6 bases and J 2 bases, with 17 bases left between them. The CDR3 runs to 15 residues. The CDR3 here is CASSLSSGKAYEQYF. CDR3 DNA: TGTGCCAGCAGCCTATCCTCGGGAAAGGCCTACGAGCAGTACTTC.

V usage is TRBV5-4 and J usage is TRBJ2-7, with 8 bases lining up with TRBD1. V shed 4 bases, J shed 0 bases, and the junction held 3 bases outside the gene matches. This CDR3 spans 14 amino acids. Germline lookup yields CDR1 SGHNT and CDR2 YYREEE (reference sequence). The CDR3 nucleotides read TGTGCCAGCAGCCGAGACAGGGGCTCCTACGAGCAGTACTTC. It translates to CASSRDRGSYEQYF.

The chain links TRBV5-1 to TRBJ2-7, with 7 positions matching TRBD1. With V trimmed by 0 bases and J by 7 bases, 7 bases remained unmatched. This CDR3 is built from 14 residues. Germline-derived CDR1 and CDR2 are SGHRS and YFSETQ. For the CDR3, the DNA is TGCGCCAGCAGCTTGGCTAACAGGGGTGAAGAGCAGTACTTC. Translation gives CASSLANRGEEQYF.

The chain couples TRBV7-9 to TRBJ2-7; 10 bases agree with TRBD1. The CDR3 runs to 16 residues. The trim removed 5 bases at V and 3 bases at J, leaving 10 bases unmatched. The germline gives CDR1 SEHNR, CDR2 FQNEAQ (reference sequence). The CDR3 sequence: CASSPQPRTGGYEQYF. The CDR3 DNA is TGTGCCAGCAGCCCACAACCCAGGACAGGGGGCTACGAGCAGTACTTC. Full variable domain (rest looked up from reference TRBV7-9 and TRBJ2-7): DTGVSQNPRHKITKRGQNVTFRCDPISEHNRLYWYRQTLGQGPEFLTYFQNEAQLEKSRLLSDRFSAERPKGSFSTLEIQRTEQGDSAMYLCASSPQPRTGGYEQYFGPGTRLTVT.